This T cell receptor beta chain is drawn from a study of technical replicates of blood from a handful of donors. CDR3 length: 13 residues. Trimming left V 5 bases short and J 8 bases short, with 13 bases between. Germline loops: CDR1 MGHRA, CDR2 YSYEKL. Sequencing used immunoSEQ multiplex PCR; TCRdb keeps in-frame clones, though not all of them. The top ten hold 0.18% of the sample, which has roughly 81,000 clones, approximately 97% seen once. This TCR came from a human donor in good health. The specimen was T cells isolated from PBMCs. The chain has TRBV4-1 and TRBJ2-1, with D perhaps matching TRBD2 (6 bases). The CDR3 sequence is CASSGTSWDEQFF. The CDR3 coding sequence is TGCGCCAGCAGCGGAACTAGCTGGGATGAGCAGTTCTTC.